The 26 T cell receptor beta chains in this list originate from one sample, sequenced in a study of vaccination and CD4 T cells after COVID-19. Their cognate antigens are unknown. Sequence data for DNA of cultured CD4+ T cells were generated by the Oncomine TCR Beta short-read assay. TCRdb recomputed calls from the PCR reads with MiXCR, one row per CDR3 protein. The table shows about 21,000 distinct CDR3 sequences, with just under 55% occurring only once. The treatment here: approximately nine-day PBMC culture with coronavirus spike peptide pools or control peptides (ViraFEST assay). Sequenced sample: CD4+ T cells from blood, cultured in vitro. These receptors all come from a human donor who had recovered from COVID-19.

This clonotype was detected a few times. CDR3 sequence (DNA): TGTGCCAGCAGCCCCTCCGGGGGGAACACTGAAGCTTTCTTT. Amino acids: CASSPSGGNTEAFF. The V and J genes are TRBV7-9 and TRBJ1-1; perhaps TRBD1 as D (5 bases). Trimming shortened V by 5 bases and J by 1 base, and 11 bases separated the two germline ends. Looked up from germline, CDR1 is SEHNR and CDR2 is FQNEAQ (reference sequence). The CDR3 spans 14 residues.

DNA of the CDR3: TGCAGTGCTCCCGGGACTTACTTAGGGCAGTACTTC. Its translation is CSAPGTYLGQYF. The chain has TRBV20-1 and TRBJ2-7; tentatively, D is TRBD2 (6 bases). Trimming cost V 5 bases and J 9 bases, with 17 bases left between them. CDR1 is DFQATT and CDR2 is SNEGSKA in the germline V gene (reference sequence). The CDR3 extends over 12 amino acids.

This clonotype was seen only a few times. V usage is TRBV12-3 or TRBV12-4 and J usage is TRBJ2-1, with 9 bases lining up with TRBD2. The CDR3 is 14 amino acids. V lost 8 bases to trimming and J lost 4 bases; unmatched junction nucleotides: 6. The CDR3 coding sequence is TGTGCCAGCGCGGCGGGAGGGCGATACAATGAGCAGTTCTTC. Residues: CASAAGGRYNEQFF.

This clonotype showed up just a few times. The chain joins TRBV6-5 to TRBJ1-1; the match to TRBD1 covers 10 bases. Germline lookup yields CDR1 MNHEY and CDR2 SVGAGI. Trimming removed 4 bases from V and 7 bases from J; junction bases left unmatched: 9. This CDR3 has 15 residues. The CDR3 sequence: CASSSITTGGIEAFF. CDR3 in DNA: TGTGCCAGCAGTTCTATAACGACAGGGGGCATTGAAGCTTTCTTT.

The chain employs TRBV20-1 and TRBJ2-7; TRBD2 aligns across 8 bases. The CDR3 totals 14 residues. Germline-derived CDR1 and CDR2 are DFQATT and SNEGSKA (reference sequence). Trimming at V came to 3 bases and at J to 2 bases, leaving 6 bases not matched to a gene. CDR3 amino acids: CSARGGGQTYEQYF. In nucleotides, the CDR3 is TGCAGTGCTAGGGGCGGGGGGCAAACCTACGAGCAGTACTTC.

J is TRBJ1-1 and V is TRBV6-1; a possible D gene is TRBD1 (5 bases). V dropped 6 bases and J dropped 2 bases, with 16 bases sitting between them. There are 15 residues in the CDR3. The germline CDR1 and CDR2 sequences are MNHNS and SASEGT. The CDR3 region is CASREYGTYNTEAFF. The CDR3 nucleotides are TGTGCCAGCAGGGAGTACGGGACTTATAACACTGAAGCTTTCTTT.

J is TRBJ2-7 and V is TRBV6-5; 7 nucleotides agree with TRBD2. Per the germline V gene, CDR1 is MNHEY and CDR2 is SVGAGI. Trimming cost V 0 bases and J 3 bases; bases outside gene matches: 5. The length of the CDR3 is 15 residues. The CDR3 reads CASSYSSAGIYEQYF. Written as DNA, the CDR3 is TGTGCCAGCAGTTACTCGTCAGCGGGGATCTACGAGCAGTACTTC.

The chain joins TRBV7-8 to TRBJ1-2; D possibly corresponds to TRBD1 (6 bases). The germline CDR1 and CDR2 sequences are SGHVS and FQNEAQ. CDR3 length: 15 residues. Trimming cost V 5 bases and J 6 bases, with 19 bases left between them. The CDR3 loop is CASSPGAGGWDGYTF. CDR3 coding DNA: TGTGCCAGCAGCCCAGGGGCGGGAGGATGGGATGGCTACACCTTC.

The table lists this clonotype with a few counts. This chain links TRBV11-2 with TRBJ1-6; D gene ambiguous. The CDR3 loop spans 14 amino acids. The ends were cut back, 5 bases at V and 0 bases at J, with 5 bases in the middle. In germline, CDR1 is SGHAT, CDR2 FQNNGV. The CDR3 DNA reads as TGTGCCAGCAGCAAGGTCTCCTATAATTCACCCCTCCACTTT. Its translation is CASSKVSYNSPLHF.

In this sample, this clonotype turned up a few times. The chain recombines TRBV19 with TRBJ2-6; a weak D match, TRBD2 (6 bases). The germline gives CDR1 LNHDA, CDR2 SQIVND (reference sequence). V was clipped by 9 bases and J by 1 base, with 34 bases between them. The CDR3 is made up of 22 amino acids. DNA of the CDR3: TGTGCCAGCAGAGATCCCGGGACGCTAAATACCATCGGACTATCTGGGGCCAACGTCCTGACTTTC. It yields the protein CASRDPGTLNTIGLSGANVLTF.

The CDR3 DNA is TGTGCCAGCAGCTTAGGAGGGGGATCCTACGAGCAGTACTTC. This codes for CASSLGGGSYEQYF. V and J are TRBV7-9 and TRBJ2-7; possible D gene TRBD1, 6 bases. Trimming took off 1 base at V and 1 base at J, with 8 bases between the two ends. The germline V gene encodes CDR1 SEHNR and CDR2 FQNEAQ (reference sequence). The CDR3 is 14 amino acids.

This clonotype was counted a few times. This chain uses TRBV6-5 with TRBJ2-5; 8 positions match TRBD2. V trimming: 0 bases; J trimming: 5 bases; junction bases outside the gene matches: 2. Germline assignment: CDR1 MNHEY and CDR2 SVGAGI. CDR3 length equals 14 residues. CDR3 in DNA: TGTGCCAGCAGTTACTCGTTAGCGGGGGAGACCCAGTACTTC. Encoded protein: CASSYSLAGETQYF.

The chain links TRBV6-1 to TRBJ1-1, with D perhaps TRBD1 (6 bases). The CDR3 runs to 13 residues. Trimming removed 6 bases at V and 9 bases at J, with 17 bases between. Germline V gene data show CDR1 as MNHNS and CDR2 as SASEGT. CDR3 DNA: TGTGCCAGCAGAACACCTCGGACAGAAAAAGCTTTCTTT. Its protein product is CASRTPRTEKAFF.

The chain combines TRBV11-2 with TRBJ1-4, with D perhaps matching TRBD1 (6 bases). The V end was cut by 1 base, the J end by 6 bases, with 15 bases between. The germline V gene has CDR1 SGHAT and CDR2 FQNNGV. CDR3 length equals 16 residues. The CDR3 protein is CASSLGDTGSYEKLFF. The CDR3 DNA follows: TGTGCCAGCAGCTTAGGGGACACAGGGTCCTATGAAAAACTGTTTTTT.

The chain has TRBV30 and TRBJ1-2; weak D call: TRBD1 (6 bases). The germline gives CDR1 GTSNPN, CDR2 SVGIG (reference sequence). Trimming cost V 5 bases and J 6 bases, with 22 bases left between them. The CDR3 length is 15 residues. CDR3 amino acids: CAWDGTGFEEDGYTF. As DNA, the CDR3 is TGTGCCTGGGATGGTACAGGGTTTGAGGAGGATGGCTACACCTTC.

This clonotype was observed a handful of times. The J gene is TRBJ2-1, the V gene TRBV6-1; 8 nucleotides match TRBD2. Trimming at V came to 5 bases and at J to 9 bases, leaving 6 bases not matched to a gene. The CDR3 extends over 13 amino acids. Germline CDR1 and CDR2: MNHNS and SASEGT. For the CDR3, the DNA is TGTGCCAGCAGTCCAGCGGGAGTGGGTGAGCAGTTCTTC. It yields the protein CASSPAGVGEQFF.

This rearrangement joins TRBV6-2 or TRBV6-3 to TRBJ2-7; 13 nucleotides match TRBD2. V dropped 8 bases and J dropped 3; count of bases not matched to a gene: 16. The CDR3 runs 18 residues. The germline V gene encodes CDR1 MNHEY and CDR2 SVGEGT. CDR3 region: CASHHPGLAGSQIYEQYF. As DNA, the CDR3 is TGTGCCAGCCACCACCCGGGACTAGCGGGGTCTCAAATCTACGAGCAGTACTTC.

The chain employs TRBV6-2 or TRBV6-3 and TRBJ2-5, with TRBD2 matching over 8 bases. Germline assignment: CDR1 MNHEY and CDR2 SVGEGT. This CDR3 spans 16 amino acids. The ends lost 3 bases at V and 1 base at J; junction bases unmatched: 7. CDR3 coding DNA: TGTGCCAGCAGTTATGGCGCGGGGGGTAGCCAAGAGACCCAGTACTTC. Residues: CASSYGAGGSQETQYF.

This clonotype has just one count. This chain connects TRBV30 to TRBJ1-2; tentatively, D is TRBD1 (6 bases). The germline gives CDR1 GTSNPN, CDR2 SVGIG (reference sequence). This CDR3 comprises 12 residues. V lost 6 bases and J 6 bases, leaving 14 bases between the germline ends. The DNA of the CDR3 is TGTGCCTGCCGAATCGGGGGCCATGGCTACACCTTC. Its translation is CACRIGGHGYTF. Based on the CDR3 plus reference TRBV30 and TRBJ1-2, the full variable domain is SQTIHQWPATLVQPVGSPLSLECTVEGTSNPNLYWYRQAAGRGLQLLFYSVGIGQISSEVPQNLSASRPQDRQFILSSKKLLLSDSGFYLCACRIGGHGYTFGSGTRLTVV.

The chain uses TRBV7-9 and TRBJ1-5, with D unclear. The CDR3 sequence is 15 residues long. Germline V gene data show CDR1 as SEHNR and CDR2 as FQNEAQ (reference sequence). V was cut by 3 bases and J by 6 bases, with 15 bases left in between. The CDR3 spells CASSFSIWVSQPQHF. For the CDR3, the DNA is TGTGCCAGCAGCTTCTCCATTTGGGTAAGTCAGCCCCAGCATTTT. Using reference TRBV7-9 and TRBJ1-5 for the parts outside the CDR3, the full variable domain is DTGVSQNPRHKITKRGQNVTFRCDPISEHNRLYWYRQTLGQGPEFLTYFQNEAQLEKSRLLSDRFSAERPKGSFSTLEIQRTEQGDSAMYLCASSFSIWVSQPQHFGDGTRLSIL.

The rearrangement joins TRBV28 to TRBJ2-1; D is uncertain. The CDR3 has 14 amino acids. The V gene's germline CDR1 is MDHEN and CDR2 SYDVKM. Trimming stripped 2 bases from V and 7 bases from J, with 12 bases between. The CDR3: CASSLGTRRNEQFF. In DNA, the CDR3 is TGTGCCAGCAGTTTAGGTACACGGAGAAATGAGCAGTTCTTC.

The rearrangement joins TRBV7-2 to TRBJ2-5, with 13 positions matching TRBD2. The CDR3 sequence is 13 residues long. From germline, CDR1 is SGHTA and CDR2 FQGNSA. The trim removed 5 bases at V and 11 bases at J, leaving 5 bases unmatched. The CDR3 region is CASSAGLAGVQYF. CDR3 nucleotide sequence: TGTGCCAGCAGCGCCGGACTAGCGGGGGTACAGTACTTC.

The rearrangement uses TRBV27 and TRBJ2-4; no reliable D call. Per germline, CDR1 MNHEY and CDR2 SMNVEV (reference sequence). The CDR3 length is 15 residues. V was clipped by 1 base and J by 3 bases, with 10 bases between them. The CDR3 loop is CASSLWNKGKNIQYF. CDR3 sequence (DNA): TGTGCCAGCAGTTTATGGAATAAAGGCAAAAACATTCAGTACTTC.

In DNA, the CDR3 is TGTGCCAGCAGCTTTTCCGGCGCGAACACCGGGGAGCTGTTTTTT. This translates into CASSFSGANTGELFF. This chain links TRBV7-7 with TRBJ2-2; D gene unclear. Deletions cut 3 bases from V and 0 bases from J, with 8 bases between. The V gene's germline CDR1 is SSHAT and CDR2 FNYEAQ (reference sequence). The length of the CDR3 is 15 residues.

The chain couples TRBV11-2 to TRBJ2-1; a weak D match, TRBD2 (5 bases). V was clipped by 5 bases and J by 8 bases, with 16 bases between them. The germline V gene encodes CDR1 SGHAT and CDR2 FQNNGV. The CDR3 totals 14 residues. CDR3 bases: TGTGCCAGCAGCACGACGGCGGGTAGGGATGAGCAGTTCTTC. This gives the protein CASSTTAGRDEQFF.

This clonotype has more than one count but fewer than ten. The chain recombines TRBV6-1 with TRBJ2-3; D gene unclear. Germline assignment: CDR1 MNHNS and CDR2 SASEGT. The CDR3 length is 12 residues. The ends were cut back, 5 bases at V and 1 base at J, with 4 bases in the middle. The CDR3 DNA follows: TGTGCCAGCAGTCGACGCACAGATACGCAGTATTTT. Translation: CASSRRTDTQYF.